This T cell receptor beta chain was observed in a study of control samples from healthy donors and cancer patients. Only in-frame clones appear in the TCRdb table, and some are missing; sequencing was by immunoSEQ multiplex PCR. Of about 94,000 clones detected, less than 95% appear once; the ten largest clones hold less than 4.5%. Specimen: blood. This TCR was sampled from a woman under 30 in good health.

CDR3 region: CASSPGQGDGYTF. CDR3 bases: TGTGCCAGTAGTCCAGGACAGGGTGATGGCTACACCTTC. The chain links TRBV19 to TRBJ1-2; 8 positions agree with TRBD1. J gave up 6 bases and V 5 bases, and 5 bases lay outside the gene matches. Germline V gene lookup returns CDR1 LNHDA and CDR2 SQIVND (reference sequence). This CDR3 is built from 13 residues.